The entry below gives a single TCR beta chain sequence along with its context. This specimen comes from a study of blood T cell repertoires in COVID-19. Background on the study: Specimens from acute and convalescent COVID-19 originated in the United States, Italy and Spain. Sources were T cells, B-cell-depleted T cells, or PBMCs; the material itself was cDNA or gDNA.

Assay: immunoSEQ multiplex PCR; the TCRdb copy retains only in-frame clones and omits some. The sample yields 200,000 to 250,000 clones, around 84% seen once. This CDR3 has 15 amino acids. V shed 5 bases and J 7 bases; nucleotides not matched to a gene: 8. The V gene's germline CDR1 is KGHDR and CDR2 SFDVKD. The specimen was peripheral blood. This chain connects TRBV24-1 to TRBJ1-4; 8 nucleotides agree with TRBD1. The receptor's source is a man aged 35 to 55 with acute or convalescent COVID-19. CDR3 in DNA: TGTGCCACCAGTGGGCCAGGGGGCGAAAGTGAAAAACTGTTTTTT. Translation: CATSGPGGESEKLFF.